Shown below are 17 T cell receptor beta chains from a single sample sequenced in a study of OX40 agonist ivuxolimab in advanced cancers. The protocol was immunoSEQ multiplex PCR, while the TCRdb copy is restricted to in-frame clones and leaves out a portion. The data show 95,000 to 150,000 clones, 93% seen once. The sample in question was CD4+ or CD8+ T cells sorted from blood, obtained in a trial of the OX40 agonist ivuxolimab. The receptors were sampled from an adult with an advanced solid tumor such as melanoma, head and neck, liver or kidney cancer.

The chain employs TRBV7-7 and TRBJ2-5, with 10 bases aligning to TRBD1. The length of the CDR3 is 14 residues. The germline V gene encodes CDR1 SSHAT and CDR2 FNYEAQ (reference sequence). Losses at the gene ends were 6 bases for V and 4 bases for J; bases not matched to a gene: 5. CDR3 sequence reads: CASSRTGGSETQYF. The CDR3 DNA sequence: TGTGCCAGCAGTCGGACAGGGGGATCAGAGACCCAGTACTTC.

The rearrangement links TRBV19 to TRBJ1-1; D might be TRBD1 (6 bases). The CDR3 is 14 amino acids. Germline V gene sequence: CDR1 LNHDA, CDR2 SQIVND (reference sequence). V lost 5 bases and J 1 base, leaving 11 bases between the germline ends. CDR3 protein: CASSPTGWNTEAFF. The CDR3 DNA follows: TGTGCCAGTAGTCCCACAGGGTGGAACACTGAAGCTTTCTTT.

The chain uses TRBV18 and TRBJ1-1, with D unclear. Germline lookup yields CDR1 KGHSH and CDR2 LQKENI. Trimming pared 6 bases from V and 4 bases from J, leaving 24 bases between. This CDR3 region has 17 residues. CDR3 nucleotide sequence: TGTGCCAGCTCCCTGCGGGGATCCCGCAATCTGAGCACTGAAGCTTTCTTT. Its translation is CASSLRGSRNLSTEAFF.

This chain uses TRBV5-4 with TRBJ1-2; D is uncertain. This CDR3 is 12 amino acids long. The V gene's germline CDR1 is SGHNT and CDR2 YYREEE (reference sequence). Trimming removed 0 bases from V and 7 bases from J, with 7 bases in between. CDR3 nucleotides: TGTGCCAGCAGCTTGGTTCCGGGTGGCTACACCTTC. Encoded protein: CASSLVPGGYTF. The full variable domain, completed using reference TRBV5-4 and TRBJ1-2, is ETGVTQSPTHLIKTRGQQVTLRCSSQSGHNTVSWYQQALGQGPQFIFQYYREEENGRGNFPPRFSGLQFPNYSSELNVNALELDDSALYLCASSLVPGGYTFGSGTRLTVV.

The J gene is TRBJ2-7, the V gene TRBV6-5; 11 bases agree with TRBD2. The CDR3 runs to 13 residues. Germline V CDR1 and CDR2: MNHEY, SVGAGI. V was pared by 5 bases and J by 11 bases, with 8 bases of the junction left unmatched. CDR3 protein: CASSTTFSGREYF. CDR3 nucleotides: TGTGCCAGCAGTACAACTTTTAGCGGGAGGGAGTACTTC.

The chain carries TRBV5-4 and TRBJ2-3; 8 positions match TRBD2. V lost 4 bases, J lost 5 bases, and 6 bases stayed unmatched. This CDR3 region has 14 residues. The germline V gene has CDR1 SGHNT and CDR2 YYREEE (reference sequence). CDR3: CASSLAGGLDTQYF. The CDR3 nucleotides read TGTGCCAGCAGCCTTGCGGGGGGTTTAGATACGCAGTATTTT.

This clone was detected once. The chain couples TRBV9 to TRBJ1-5; 7 bases are shared with TRBD1. The trim removed 5 bases at V and 2 bases at J, leaving 7 bases unmatched. From germline, CDR1 is SGDLS and CDR2 YYNGEE. This CDR3 has 15 amino acids. Written as DNA, the CDR3 is TGTGCCAGCAGTACAGGGGTAGGTGGCAATCAGCCCCAGCATTTT. Translation gives CASSTGVGGNQPQHF.

The chain has TRBV28 and TRBJ2-6; D unclear. V lost 3 bases, J lost 0 bases, and 3 bases lay in between. Germline V gives CDR1 MDHEN, CDR2 SYDVKM. The length of the CDR3 is 14 residues. In nucleotides, the CDR3 is TGTGCCAGCAGTTTCCCCTCTGGGGCCAACGTCCTGACTTTC. As protein: CASSFPSGANVLTF.

The rearrangement links TRBV11-2 to TRBJ2-1; D possibly corresponds to TRBD1 (5 bases). Trimming left V 2 bases short and J 5 bases short, with 13 bases between. The CDR3 totals 15 residues. From germline, CDR1 is SGHAT and CDR2 FQNNGV. The CDR3 DNA reads as TGTGCCAGCAGCTTAATAACAGGAGTCCACAATGAGCAGTTCTTC. It specifies CASSLITGVHNEQFF.

The chain couples TRBV27 to TRBJ1-5; TRBD1 might be the D (5 bases). V dropped 3 bases and J dropped 2 bases, with 11 bases sitting between them. This CDR3 comprises 15 residues. Germline V gives CDR1 MNHEY, CDR2 SMNVEV (reference sequence). The CDR3 spells CASSLGVGGNQPQHF. DNA for the CDR3: TGTGCCAGCAGTTTGGGGGTGGGGGGCAATCAGCCCCAGCATTTT.

The chain has TRBV27 and TRBJ1-6; perhaps TRBD1 as D (6 bases). Germline V lookup: CDR1 MNHEY, CDR2 SMNVEV (reference sequence). Between the trimmed V and J ends, which lost 6 bases and 0 bases, there was a span of 12 bases. The CDR3 loop spans 16 amino acids. DNA for the CDR3: TGTGCCAGCAGGAAACAGGGTAGCTCCTATAATTCACCCCTCCACTTT. Its protein product is CASRKQGSSYNSPLHF.

The CDR3 bases are TGTGCCAGCAGTCTGGGACAGGGGCGGGCTTTCTTT. This gives the protein CASSLGQGRAFF. This chain uses TRBV28 with TRBJ1-1; TRBD1 matches 10 bases. Germline values: CDR1 MDHEN, CDR2 SYDVKM. This CDR3 comprises 12 residues. Trimming cost V 5 bases and J 11 bases; bases outside gene matches: 5.

The V and J genes are TRBV5-1 and TRBJ1-3, with a weak D call TRBD1 (6 bases). The CDR3 has 14 amino acids. CDR1 SGHRS and CDR2 YFSETQ come from the germline V gene. V lost 4 bases and J 2 bases, leaving 10 bases between the germline ends. The CDR3 spells CASSNTGTGNTIYF. As DNA, the CDR3 is TGCGCCAGCAGCAATACAGGGACTGGAAACACCATATATTTT.

V and J are TRBV11-1 and TRBJ1-2, with 8 bases identical to TRBD1. This CDR3 is built from 14 residues. Germline-derived CDR1 and CDR2 are SGHAT and FQDESV (reference sequence). V trimming: 5 bases; J trimming: 5 bases; junction bases outside the gene matches: 7. The CDR3 sequence is CASSPGTGLYGYTF. DNA for the CDR3: TGTGCCAGCAGCCCGGGGACAGGTCTTTATGGCTACACCTTC.

The V gene is TRBV7-9, the J gene TRBJ2-3; 9 bases align to TRBD2. This CDR3 is built from 16 residues. V was pared by 1 base and J by 3 bases, with 5 bases of the junction left unmatched. The germline CDR1 and CDR2 sequences are SEHNR and FQNEAQ (reference sequence). The CDR3 protein is CASSLGRTSGTDTQYF. The CDR3 DNA reads as TGTGCCAGCAGCTTAGGCCGCACTAGCGGGACAGATACGCAGTATTTT.

The CDR3 DNA sequence: TGTGCCAGCAGCTTAGTCAGCTCCGCCAGTGAGCAGTTCTTC. Protein product: CASSLVSSASEQFF. The chain joins TRBV7-3 to TRBJ2-1, with D unresolved. This CDR3 has 14 residues. Germline values: CDR1 SGHTA, CDR2 FQGTGA. V lost 2 bases to trimming and J lost 9 bases, with 14 bases between them.

The rearrangement uses TRBV15 and TRBJ1-1, with a tentative D call TRBD1 (6 bases). The germline gives CDR1 LNHNV, CDR2 YYDKDF (reference sequence). The CDR3 contains 14 residues. Trimming took 2 bases from V and 6 from J, leaving 13 bases between them. The CDR3 region has the DNA TGTGCCACCAGCAGATTGTTGACAGGTGCTGAAGCTTTCTTT. It specifies CATSRLLTGAEAFF.